The following is a T cell receptor beta chain sequence with its context. Its specificity is not known. This CDR3 contains 13 residues. Germline lookup yields CDR1 GTSNPN and CDR2 SVGIG (reference sequence). With 1 base removed from V and 4 bases from J, the gap between germline ends came to 7 bases. The data derive from a study of shared clonotypes between healthy human individuals. At a deep level, the assay was run. Each PCR replicate from the sorted subsets contained about 200 ng DNA, which is about 30,000 T cell genomes. Assay: immunoSEQ multiplex PCR; the TCRdb copy retains only in-frame clones and omits some. The table has about 2.3 million clones, just under 95% seen once. Study-wide findings and caveats: Sequencing depth was expected to influence donor clonotype sharing.

The V gene is TRBV30, the J gene TRBJ1-4; D not resolved. This sequence originates from a man aged 18 to 35 in good health. Some clones in this sample may be carry-over from other donors' samples. The sample taken for sequencing was naive CD4+ T cells from PBMCs. Subset of the sample: CD45RA+ positively selected. The CDR3 coding sequence is TGTGCCTGGAGTGAACAGCTTAATGAAAAACTGTTTTTT. It codes for CAWSEQLNEKLFF.